This T cell receptor beta chain comes out of a study of cytomegalovirus exposure and HLA in healthy donors. Turning to the study itself: Membership in the Caucasian-associated ancestry cluster was found for around 81% of roughly 400 genotyped donors. Regarding the study as a whole: Information on immune exposure was restricted to one variable (CMV serostatus).

Germline V gives CDR1 MNHEY, CDR2 SMNVEV (reference sequence). V was pared by 1 base and J by 3 bases, with 5 bases of the junction left unmatched. This CDR3 region has 16 residues. The primer mix had 60 Vbeta and 13 Jbeta primers. TCRdb's copy holds only in-frame clones and misses some; the assay was immunoSEQ multiplex PCR. This table holds 100,000 or so clones, over 60% found once. Regarding this clone: Antigen specificity is unknown.

The chain combines TRBV27 with TRBJ1-4; 7 bases are a match to TRBD1. Sequenced input: PBMCs. The source is a female donor in good health and CMV-seronegative. CDR3 sequence reads: CASSLYTGTANEKLFF. CDR3 in DNA: TGTGCCAGCAGTTTATATACCGGGACAGCTAATGAAAAACTGTTTTTT.